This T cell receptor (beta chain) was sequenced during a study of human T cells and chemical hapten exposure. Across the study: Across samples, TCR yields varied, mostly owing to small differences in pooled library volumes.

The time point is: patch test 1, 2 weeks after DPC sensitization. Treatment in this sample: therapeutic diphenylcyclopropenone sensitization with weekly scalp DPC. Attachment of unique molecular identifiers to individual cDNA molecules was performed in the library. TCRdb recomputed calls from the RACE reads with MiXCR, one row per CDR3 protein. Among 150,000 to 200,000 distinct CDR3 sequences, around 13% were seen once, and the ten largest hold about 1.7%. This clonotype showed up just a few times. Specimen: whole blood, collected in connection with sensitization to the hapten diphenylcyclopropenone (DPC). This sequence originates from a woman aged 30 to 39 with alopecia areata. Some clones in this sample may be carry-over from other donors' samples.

The CDR3 here is CASSLRTTGQYF. The CDR3 DNA follows: TGTGCCAGCAGTTTGCGGACAACCGGTCAGTACTTC. The V gene is TRBV28, the J gene TRBJ2-4; TRBD1 might be the D (5 bases). V shed 3 bases and J shed 12 bases, with 12 bases lying between them. Germline CDR1 is MDHEN and CDR2 is SYDVKM. There are 12 residues in the CDR3.